The T cell receptor (beta chain) described here comes from a study of cytomegalovirus exposure and HLA in healthy donors. CDR3 length: 14 residues. V lost 0 bases and J 0 bases, leaving 8 bases between the germline ends. In germline, CDR1 is GTSNPN, CDR2 SVGIG (reference sequence). Study results and caveats: Subsequent analysis of the 120 or so validation repertoires found a tendency for first-cohort TCR clusters to co-occur.

Clones were read by immunoSEQ multiplex PCR, and TCRdb kept only the in-frame ones, dropping some. The table has 150,000 to 200,000 clones, 85% to 90% seen once. Separation from the roughly 670-subject first cohort characterized the roughly 110-subject validation cohort, to which the donors belonged. As regards this clone: Its antigen is not identified.

The chain is built from TRBV30 and TRBJ1-1; D gene unclear. This receptor was taken from a woman between 18 and 30 years old in good health and CMV-seropositive. Sequenced sample: PBMCs. The CDR3 protein is CAWSVFPMNTEAFF. CDR3 DNA: TGTGCCTGGAGTGTGTTCCCCATGAACACTGAAGCTTTCTTT.